This TCR beta chain appears in the sequencing data of a study of blood T cell repertoires in COVID-19. Study-level background: Whether acute or convalescent, the COVID-19 samples came from the United States, Italy and Spain. T cells, B-cell-depleted T cells, or PBMCs supplied cDNA or gDNA.

In the source study's methods: Estimation of nucleated cell counts relied on the amplification of reference gene primers. Assay: immunoSEQ multiplex PCR; the TCRdb copy retains only in-frame clones and omits some. V, J and clone size are taken as reported in that table, and D and trimming were inferred from the DNA itself. The table includes 150,000 or so clones, roughly 85% detected once. V shed 1 base and J shed 11 bases, with 10 bases lying between them. Germline CDR1 SGHDN, CDR2 FVKESK. CDR3 length: 12 amino acids. The chain recombines TRBV14 with TRBJ2-3; weak D call: TRBD1 (5 bases). This receptor was identified in a woman between 50 and 59 years old with COVID-19, enrolled during active disease. The sample was peripheral blood. CDR3 DNA: TGTGCCAGCAGCCAAGTAACCGGACAGCAGTATTTT. This translates into CASSQVTGQQYF.